This entry lists 29 T cell receptor beta chains sequenced from one sample in a study of beta chain features in type 1 diabetes. Study-level points and caveats: Shortening that was moderate but significant affected the TCRB CDR3s of Type 1 diabetes patients in all four CD4+ subsets.

Every isolated RNA sample was fully reverse transcribed, so sequencing captured expressed TCRB transcripts. Sequencing used immunoSEQ multiplex PCR; TCRdb keeps in-frame clones, though not all of them. The sample contains around 600,000 clones, 9.5% to 15% of which appear only once. Their specific antigens are unknown. The sequencing input was naive CD4+ T cells from blood. Receptors originate from a man aged 25 to 45 with type 1 diabetes.

This clone came up a few times. The chain carries TRBV7-9 and TRBJ2-1; D is ambiguous. V was trimmed by 1 base and J by 10 bases, leaving 8 bases between them. The CDR3 has 12 amino acids. The germline gives CDR1 SEHNR, CDR2 FQNEAQ (reference sequence). CDR3 in amino acids: CASSLGLREQFF. In nucleotides, the CDR3 is TGTGCCAGCAGCTTAGGTTTAAGGGAGCAGTTCTTC.

There are a few counts of this clone. This chain links TRBV6-4 with TRBJ2-1, with TRBD2 matching 7 bases. Trimming at V came to 3 bases and at J to 0 bases, leaving 2 bases not matched to a gene. The CDR3 length is 15 residues. The germline V gene has CDR1 MRHNA and CDR2 SNTAGT. For the CDR3, the DNA is TGTGCCAGCAGTGAAGCGGGGTACTCCTACAATGAGCAGTTCTTC. Amino acid sequence: CASSEAGYSYNEQFF.

This rearrangement joins TRBV19 to TRBJ2-1; tentatively, D is TRBD2 (6 bases). Germline V gene lookup returns CDR1 LNHDA and CDR2 SQIVND (reference sequence). V was cut by 6 bases and J by 5 bases, with 17 bases left in between. There are 15 residues in the CDR3. CDR3 in DNA: TGTGCCAGTAGGGCGCGGGGACGCCCAAACAATGAGCAGTTCTTC. Its translation is CASRARGRPNNEQFF. Looking up the rest from reference TRBV19 and TRBJ2-1 gives the full variable domain: DGGITQSPKYLFRKEGQNVTLSCEQNLNHDAMYWYRQDPGQGLRLIYYSQIVNDFQKGDIAEGYSVSREKKESFPLTVTSAQKNPTAFYLCASRARGRPNNEQFFGPGTRLTVL.

This clone turned up a few times. The chain recombines TRBV4-3 with TRBJ2-3; D is ambiguous. Looked up from germline, CDR1 is LGHNA and CDR2 is YSLEER. The CDR3 length is 14 residues. The V end lost 0 bases, the J end lost 3 bases, and 7 bases lay between the germline ends. The CDR3 spells CASSQDLGTDTQYF. The CDR3 coding sequence is TGCGCCAGCAGCCAAGATTTGGGGACAGATACGCAGTATTTT.

The chain combines TRBV4-3 with TRBJ2-3; D gene unclear. CDR1 LGHNA and CDR2 YSLEER come from the germline V gene. The V end was cut by 2 bases, the J end by 0 bases, with 12 bases between. The CDR3 extends over 16 amino acids. The CDR3 spells CASSQRAPFSTDTQYF. CDR3 sequence (DNA): TGCGCCAGCAGCCAAAGGGCCCCGTTTAGCACAGATACGCAGTATTTT.

There are a few counts of this clone. The chain combines TRBV4-1 with TRBJ2-3; D is uncertain. CDR1 and CDR2 from the germline V gene are MGHRA and YSYEKL. The CDR3 has 12 amino acids. V dropped 4 bases and J dropped 6 bases, with 8 bases sitting between them. CDR3 DNA sequence: TGCGCCAGCAGCCGCCCGTCGGATACGCAGTATTTT. This encodes CASSRPSDTQYF.

This clone was detected only a few times. The J gene is TRBJ2-1, the V gene TRBV15; 10 bases fit TRBD2. Germline V gene lookup returns CDR1 LNHNV and CDR2 YYDKDF (reference sequence). V shed 4 bases and J 4 bases; nucleotides not matched to a gene: 13. The CDR3 is 18 residues long. Here the CDR3 reads CATSTLPSPSGGYNEQFF. The CDR3 DNA sequence: TGTGCCACCAGCACCTTGCCGTCTCCTAGCGGGGGATACAATGAGCAGTTCTTC.

This clone showed up just a few times. The chain has TRBV5-4 and TRBJ1-6; no clear D gene. In germline, CDR1 is SGHNT, CDR2 YYREEE (reference sequence). The CDR3 sequence is 13 residues long. V was clipped by 0 bases and J by 7 bases, with 5 bases between them. CDR3 sequence reads: CASSLAENSPLHF. For the CDR3, the DNA is TGTGCCAGCAGCTTGGCTGAGAATTCACCCCTCCACTTT.

The genes are TRBV7-2 and TRBJ2-4, with TRBD2 as a possible D gene (5 bases). Between the trimmed V and J ends, which lost 6 bases and 5 bases, there was a span of 8 bases. Germline lookup yields CDR1 SGHTA and CDR2 FQGNSA. The CDR3 consists of 12 residues. The CDR3 is CASRSGENIQYF. In nucleotides, the CDR3 is TGTGCCAGCAGATCCGGGGAAAACATTCAGTACTTC.

This clone has only a few counts. The chain combines TRBV5-1 with TRBJ2-1, with TRBD1 matching 7 bases. V was pared by 2 bases and J by 12 bases, with 5 bases of the junction left unmatched. Germline CDR1 and CDR2: SGHRS and YFSETQ. The length of the CDR3 is 12 residues. This CDR3 is CASSLLQGRQFF. Written as DNA, the CDR3 is TGCGCCAGCAGCTTATTACAGGGGAGGCAGTTCTTC.

The chain recombines TRBV6-5 with TRBJ1-4, with TRBD1 matching 8 bases. The CDR3 is 14 amino acids. The V segment lost 6 bases and the J segment 5 bases; nucleotides outside the gene matches: 5. CDR1 MNHEY and CDR2 SVGAGI come from the germline V gene. This CDR3 reads CASSRRQGNEKLFF. The CDR3 nucleotides read TGTGCCAGCAGCCGCCGACAGGGGAATGAAAAACTGTTTTTT.

The chain couples TRBV30 to TRBJ1-6; D call uncertain. Germline V CDR1 and CDR2: GTSNPN, SVGIG (reference sequence). V lost 0 bases and J lost 8, with 5 bases in between. The CDR3 has 12 amino acids. The chain's CDR3 is CAWSVPDSPLHF. The CDR3 DNA follows: TGTGCCTGGAGTGTACCTGATTCACCCCTCCACTTT.

This clone was observed a few times. The chain links TRBV5-1 to TRBJ1-2, with D hard to call. This CDR3 region has 12 residues. Trimming took off 1 base at V and 7 bases at J, with 8 bases between the two ends. The V gene's germline CDR1 is SGHRS and CDR2 YFSETQ. The CDR3 reads CASSLTDLGYTF. CDR3 DNA: TGCGCCAGCAGCTTGACAGACCTTGGCTACACCTTC.

This clone appeared a few times. This rearrangement joins TRBV11-2 to TRBJ1-2, with 7 bases fitting TRBD1. The CDR3 is 13 residues long. The V gene's germline CDR1 is SGHAT and CDR2 FQNNGV. V was clipped by 5 bases and J by 6 bases; unmatched bases: 6. The CDR3 DNA reads as TGTGCCAGCAGCCTCCAGGGGACAGATGGCTACACCTTC. It translates to CASSLQGTDGYTF.

The rearrangement links TRBV6-5 to TRBJ2-7; no firm D call. This CDR3 contains 13 residues. Deletions cut 2 bases from V and 2 bases from J, with 7 bases between. CDR1 MNHEY and CDR2 SVGAGI come from the germline V gene. Here the CDR3 DNA reads TGTGCCAGCAGTTACGTTCGGACCTACGAGCAGTACTTC. Its protein product is CASSYVRTYEQYF.

V is TRBV29-1 and J is TRBJ1-2; D gene uncertain. The germline CDR1 and CDR2 sequences are SQVTM and ANQGSEA. V gave up 4 bases and J gave up 2 bases, with 8 bases separating them. The CDR3 extends over 12 amino acids. The DNA for the CDR3 is TGCAGCGTTGTCGGGGTAAACTATGGCTACACCTTC. This codes for CSVVGVNYGYTF.

The genes are TRBV30 and TRBJ2-1; TRBD2 is a possible D gene (6 bases). Trimming shortened V by 3 bases and J by 5 bases, and 20 bases separated the two germline ends. The CDR3 extends over 16 amino acids. Germline-derived CDR1 and CDR2 are GTSNPN and SVGIG (reference sequence). This chain's CDR3 is CAWSRKEGLLHNEQFF. For the CDR3, the DNA is TGTGCCTGGAGCCGCAAGGAGGGGCTTCTTCACAATGAGCAGTTCTTC. Using reference TRBV30 and TRBJ2-1 for the parts outside the CDR3, the full variable domain is SQTIHQWPATLVQPVGSPLSLECTVEGTSNPNLYWYRQAAGRGLQLLFYSVGIGQISSEVPQNLSASRPQDRQFILSSKKLLLSDSGFYLCAWSRKEGLLHNEQFFGPGTRLTVL.

There are a few counts of this clone. The chain couples TRBV7-2 to TRBJ2-7; tentatively, D is TRBD2 (6 bases). Germline values: CDR1 SGHTA, CDR2 FQGNSA. This CDR3 is built from 18 residues. V was clipped by 5 bases and J by 0 bases, with 23 bases between them. The DNA of the CDR3 is TGTGCCAGCAGCACACTCCCCTCGACTAGAGGGAGCTCCTACGAGCAGTACTTC. Protein sequence: CASSTLPSTRGSSYEQYF.

The chain employs TRBV7-2 and TRBJ2-1, with D maybe TRBD2 (5 bases). The CDR3 is 16 amino acids. Germline-derived CDR1 and CDR2 are SGHTA and FQGNSA. Between the trimmed V and J ends, which lost 7 bases and 0 bases, there was a span of 16 bases. CDR3 in DNA: TGTGCCAGCACCCTAACTCGCGGAGGCTCCTACAATGAGCAGTTCTTC. Amino acids: CASTLTRGGSYNEQFF.

This clone was seen a handful of times. The CDR3 spells CASSPRLAGEGTEAFF. In nucleotides, the CDR3 is TGTGCCAGCAGCCCCCGCCTTGCGGGGGAGGGAACTGAAGCTTTCTTT. The genes are TRBV7-8 and TRBJ1-1; D possibly corresponds to TRBD1 (5 bases). The germline V gene has CDR1 SGHVS and CDR2 FQNEAQ. V was clipped by 5 bases and J by 5 bases, with 21 bases between them. This CDR3 has 16 amino acids. The variable domain in full, with the rest retrieved from reference TRBV7-8 and TRBJ1-1, is GAGVSQSPRYKVAKRGQDVALRCDPISGHVSLFWYQQALGQGPEFLTYFQNEAQLDKSGLPSDRFFAERPEGSVSTLKIQRTQQEDSAVYLCASSPRLAGEGTEAFFGQGTRLTVV.

This clone was counted between two and nine times. CDR3 amino acids: CAWSLGQGIANTGELFF. DNA of the CDR3: TGTGCCTGGAGTTTAGGACAGGGCATAGCGAACACCGGGGAGCTGTTTTTT. The J gene is TRBJ2-2, the V gene TRBV30; 8 bases map to TRBD1. Trimming removed 2 bases from V and 0 bases from J; junction bases left unmatched: 8. CDR1 and CDR2 (germline): GTSNPN, SVGIG (reference sequence). The CDR3 runs 17 residues.

The chain is built from TRBV29-1 and TRBJ2-1, with 10 nucleotides matching TRBD1. Germline assignment: CDR1 SQVTM and CDR2 ANQGSEA. V was pared by 2 bases and J by 9 bases, with 10 bases of the junction left unmatched. This CDR3 region has 15 residues. CDR3 coding DNA: TGCAGCGTTGAACGACCCCCGACAGGGGGCGGTGAGCAGTTCTTC. It encodes CSVERPPTGGGEQFF.

This chain joins TRBV7-9 and TRBJ1-3; D not resolved. V was cut by 1 base and J by 9 bases, with 10 bases left in between. Germline CDR1 SEHNR, CDR2 FQNEAQ (reference sequence). CDR3 length: 13 residues. The CDR3 loop reads CASSLGSPRTIYF. The DNA of the CDR3 is TGTGCCAGCAGCTTAGGCAGCCCACGCACCATATATTTT.

A few counts support this clone. CDR3 nucleotide sequence: TGTGCCAGCACCTTAGGGATGGACCAGCCCCAGCATTTT. Translating gives CASTLGMDQPQHF. The chain uses TRBV6-5 and TRBJ1-5; D gene unclear. Deletions cut 7 bases from V and 7 bases from J, with 14 bases between. This CDR3 region has 13 residues. The germline V gene encodes CDR1 MNHEY and CDR2 SVGAGI.

The chain is built from TRBV27 and TRBJ1-6; D unresolved. The CDR3 consists of 13 residues. The V and J ends lost 10 bases and 10 bases respectively, with 17 bases between them. Germline CDR1 MNHEY, CDR2 SMNVEV (reference sequence). The CDR3 nucleotides are TGTGCCACCCAGCAAAGTCGAGGGTCACCCCTCCACTTT. It translates to CATQQSRGSPLHF.

J is TRBJ2-5 and V is TRBV11-2; D unclear. With 4 bases removed from V and 5 bases from J, the gap between germline ends came to 8 bases. Germline V gives CDR1 SGHAT, CDR2 FQNNGV. This CDR3 is 12 amino acids long. Written as DNA, the CDR3 is TGTGCCAGCAGCTCTCCCCGCGAGACCCAGTACTTC. The encoded protein is CASSSPRETQYF.

There are a few counts of this clone. The rearrangement joins TRBV5-4 to TRBJ2-2; no clear D. This CDR3 has 15 residues. CDR1 SGHNT and CDR2 YYREEE come from the germline V gene (reference sequence). Trimming cost V 1 base and J 1 base, with 8 bases left between them. The CDR3 sequence is CASSLRQENTGELFF. The DNA for the CDR3 is TGTGCCAGCAGCTTGCGGCAGGAGAACACCGGGGAGCTGTTTTTT.

Worth noting for this clone: At the DNA level, this CDR3 is encoded by other sequences in the same sample as well. The chain recombines TRBV4-3 with TRBJ2-7; the D gene is possibly TRBD2 (6 bases). CDR1 and CDR2 from the germline V gene are LGHNA and YSLEER. The CDR3 is 15 residues long. The germline V and J ends were trimmed by 1 base and 6 bases, with 16 bases remaining between them. CDR3 nucleotides: TGCGCCAGCAGCCAAGGTCGGGGGACCCTTTCCGAGCAGTACTTC. It specifies CASSQGRGTLSEQYF.

There are a few counts of this clone. Written as DNA, the CDR3 is TGTGCCAGCTCACCACCTCTCGGGGTTGAGTCTGAAGCTTTCTTT. It translates to CASSPPLGVESEAFF. V usage is TRBV18 and J usage is TRBJ1-1; D gene uncertain. Germline V gene sequence: CDR1 KGHSH, CDR2 LQKENI. With 0 bases removed from V and 6 bases from J, the gap between germline ends came to 14 bases. The CDR3 runs to 15 residues.